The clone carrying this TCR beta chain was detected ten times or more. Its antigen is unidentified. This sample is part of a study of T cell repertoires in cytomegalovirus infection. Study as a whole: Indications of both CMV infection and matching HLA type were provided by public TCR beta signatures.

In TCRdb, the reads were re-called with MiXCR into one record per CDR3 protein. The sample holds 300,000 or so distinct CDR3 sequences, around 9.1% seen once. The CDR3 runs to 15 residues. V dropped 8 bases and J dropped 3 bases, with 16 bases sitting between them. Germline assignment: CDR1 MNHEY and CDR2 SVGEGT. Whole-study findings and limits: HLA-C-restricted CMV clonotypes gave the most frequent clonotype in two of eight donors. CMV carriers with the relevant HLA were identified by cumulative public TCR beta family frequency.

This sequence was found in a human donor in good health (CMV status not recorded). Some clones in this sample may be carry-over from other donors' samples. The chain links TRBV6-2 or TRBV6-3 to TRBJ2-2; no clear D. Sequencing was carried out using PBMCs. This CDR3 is CASAGSWEDTGELFF. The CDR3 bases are TGTGCCAGCGCCGGGTCGTGGGAAGACACCGGGGAGCTGTTTTTT.